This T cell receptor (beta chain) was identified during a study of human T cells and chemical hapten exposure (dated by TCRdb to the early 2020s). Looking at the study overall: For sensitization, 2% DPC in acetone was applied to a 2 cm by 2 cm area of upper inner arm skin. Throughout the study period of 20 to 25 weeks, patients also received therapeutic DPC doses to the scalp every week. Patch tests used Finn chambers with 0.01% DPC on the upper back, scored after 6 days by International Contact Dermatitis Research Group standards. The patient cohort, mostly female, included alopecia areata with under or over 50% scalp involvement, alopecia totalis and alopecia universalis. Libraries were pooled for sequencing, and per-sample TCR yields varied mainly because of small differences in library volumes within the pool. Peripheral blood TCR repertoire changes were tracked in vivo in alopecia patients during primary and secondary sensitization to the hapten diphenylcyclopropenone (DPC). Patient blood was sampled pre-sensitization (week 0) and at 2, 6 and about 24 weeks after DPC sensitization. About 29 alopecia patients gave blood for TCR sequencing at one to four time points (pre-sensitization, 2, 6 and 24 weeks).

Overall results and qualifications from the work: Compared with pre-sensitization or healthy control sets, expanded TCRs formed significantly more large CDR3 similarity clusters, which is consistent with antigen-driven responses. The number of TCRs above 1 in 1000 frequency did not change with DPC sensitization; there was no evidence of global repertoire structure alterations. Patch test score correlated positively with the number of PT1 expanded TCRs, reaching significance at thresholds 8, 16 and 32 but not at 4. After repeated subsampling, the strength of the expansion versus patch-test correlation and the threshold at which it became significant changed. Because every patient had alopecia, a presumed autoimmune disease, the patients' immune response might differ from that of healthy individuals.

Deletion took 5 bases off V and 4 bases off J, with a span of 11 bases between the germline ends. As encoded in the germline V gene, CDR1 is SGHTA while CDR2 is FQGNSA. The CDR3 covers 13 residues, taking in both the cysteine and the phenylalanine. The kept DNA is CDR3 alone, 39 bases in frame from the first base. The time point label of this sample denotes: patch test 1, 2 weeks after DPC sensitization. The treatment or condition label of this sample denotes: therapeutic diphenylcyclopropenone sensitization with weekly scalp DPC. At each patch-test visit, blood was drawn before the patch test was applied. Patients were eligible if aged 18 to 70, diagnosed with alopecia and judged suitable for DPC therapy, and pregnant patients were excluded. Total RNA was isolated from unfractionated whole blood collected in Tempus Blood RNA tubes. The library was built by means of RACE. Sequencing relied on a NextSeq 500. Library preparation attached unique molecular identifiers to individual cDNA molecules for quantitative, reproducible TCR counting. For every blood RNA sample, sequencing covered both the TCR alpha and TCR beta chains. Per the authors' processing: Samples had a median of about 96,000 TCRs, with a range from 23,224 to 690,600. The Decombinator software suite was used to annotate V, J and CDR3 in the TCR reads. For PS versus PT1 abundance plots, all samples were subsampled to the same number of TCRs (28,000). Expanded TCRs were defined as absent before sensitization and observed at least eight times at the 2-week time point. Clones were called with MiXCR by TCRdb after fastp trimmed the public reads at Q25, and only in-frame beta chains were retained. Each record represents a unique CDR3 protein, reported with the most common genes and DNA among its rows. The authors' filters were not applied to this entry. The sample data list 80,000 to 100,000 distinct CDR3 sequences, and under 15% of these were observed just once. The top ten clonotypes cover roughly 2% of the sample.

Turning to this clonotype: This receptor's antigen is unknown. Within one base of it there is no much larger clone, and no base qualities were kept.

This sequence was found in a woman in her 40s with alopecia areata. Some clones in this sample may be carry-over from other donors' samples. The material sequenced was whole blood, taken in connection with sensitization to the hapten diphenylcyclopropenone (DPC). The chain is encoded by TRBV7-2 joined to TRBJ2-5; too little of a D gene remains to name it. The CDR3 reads CASSERPAETQYF. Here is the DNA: TGTGCCAGCAGCGAGAGGCCCGCAGAGACCCAGTACTTC.